This T cell receptor (beta chain) was obtained from a study of regulatory T cells in long-lasting Graves disease. The time point was: newly diagnosed GD, antithyroid drugs for less than 3 months. The TCR library was made from RNA that had been extracted from PBMCs in TRIzol. According to the study, TCR beta libraries were built with iRepertoire HTBI primers and CDR3-region Arm-PCR. TCRdb re-called the multiplex PCR reads through MiXCR, storing one row per CDR3 protein. The table includes some 500,000 distinct CDR3 sequences, 13% detected once. This clonotype was found many times. Its cognate antigen is unknown. Study-level findings and limits: Persistent-disease Graves' patients showed less TCR diversity than new cases. Among samples with persistent disease, TRBV28, TRBJ1-2 and TRBJ2-5 were favored.

V shed 1 base and J shed 4 bases, with 13 bases lying between them. This CDR3 has 15 residues. The same data also contributed to another study, on T cells in Graves' hyperthyroidism and ophthalmopathy. That investigation notes: The diagnostic basis comprised clinical symptoms, serum thyroxine and TRAb, thyroid ultrasound and orbital computed tomography. Most clonotypes expanded in the thyroid (above 0.001) were also present in blood.

The material sequenced was peripheral blood mononuclear cells (PBMCs), taken at new diagnosis, from a patient treated with antithyroid drugs. The source is a man younger than 40 with Graves disease. The chain links TRBV12-3 or TRBV12-4 to TRBJ2-5; possibly TRBD2 for D (6 bases). CDR3 region: CASSLGPWGGETQYF. The CDR3 DNA follows: TGTGCCAGCAGTTTAGGCCCGTGGGGAGGAGAGACCCAGTACTTC.